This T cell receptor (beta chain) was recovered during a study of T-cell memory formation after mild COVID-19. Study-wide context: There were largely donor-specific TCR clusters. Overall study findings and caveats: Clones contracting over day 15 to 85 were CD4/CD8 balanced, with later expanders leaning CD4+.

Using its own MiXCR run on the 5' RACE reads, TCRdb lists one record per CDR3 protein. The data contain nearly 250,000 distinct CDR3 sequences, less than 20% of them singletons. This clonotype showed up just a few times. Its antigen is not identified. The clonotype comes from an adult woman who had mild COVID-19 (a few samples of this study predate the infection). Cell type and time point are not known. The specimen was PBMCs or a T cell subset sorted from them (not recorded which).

CDR3 sequence reads: CASSPPPRRRGGNEQFF. The CDR3 nucleotides are TGTGCCAGCAGCCCCCCCCCCCGGAGGCGCGGGGGCAATGAGCAGTTCTTC. This chain connects TRBV7-9 to TRBJ2-1; 7 bases map to TRBD2. The length of the CDR3 is 17 residues. Losses at the gene ends were 5 bases for V and 6 bases for J; bases not matched to a gene: 16. Germline V lookup: CDR1 SEHNR, CDR2 FQNEAQ (reference sequence).